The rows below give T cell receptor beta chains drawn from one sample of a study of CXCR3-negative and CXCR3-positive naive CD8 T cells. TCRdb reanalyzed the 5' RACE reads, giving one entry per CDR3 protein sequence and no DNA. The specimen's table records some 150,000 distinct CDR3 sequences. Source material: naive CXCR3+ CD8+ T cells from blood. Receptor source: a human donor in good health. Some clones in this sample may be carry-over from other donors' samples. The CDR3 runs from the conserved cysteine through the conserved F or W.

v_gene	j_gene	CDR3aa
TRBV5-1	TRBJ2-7	CASSFSSGRAYEQYF
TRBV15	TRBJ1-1	CATSRGGGGTEAFF
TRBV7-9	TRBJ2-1	CASSLTGGYNEQFF
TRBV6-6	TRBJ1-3	CASSDSTGGTGNTIYF
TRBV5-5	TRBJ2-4	CASSLTTGSNIQYF
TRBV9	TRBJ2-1	CASSGGGNEQFF
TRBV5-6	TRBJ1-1	CASSLVPEGDTEAFF
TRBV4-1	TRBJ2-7	CASSQGSVGYEQYF
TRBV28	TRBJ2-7	CASSFWQGFYEQYF
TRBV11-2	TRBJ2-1	CASSPTGGEHFF
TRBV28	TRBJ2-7	CASRRGHEQYF
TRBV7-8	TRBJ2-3	CASSPPWDRDTDTQYF
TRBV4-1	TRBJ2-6	CASSHMAGDSGANVLTF
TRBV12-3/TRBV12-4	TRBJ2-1	CASSPHPGEQFF
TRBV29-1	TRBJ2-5	CSVVGAGEDTQYF
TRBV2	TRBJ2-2	CASSGGVMYTGELFF
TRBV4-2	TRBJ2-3	CASSQVRGHTQYF
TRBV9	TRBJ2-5	CASSGEWGQSETQYF
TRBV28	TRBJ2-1	CASIGSIRGALPYNEQFF
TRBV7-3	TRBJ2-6	CASSLVAGAGANVLTF
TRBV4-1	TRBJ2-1	CASSQDRDLLWGEQFF
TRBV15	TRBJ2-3	CATSRQGATDTQYF
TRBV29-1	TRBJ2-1	CSSSAGEANEQFF
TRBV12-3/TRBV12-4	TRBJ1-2	CASSLHPGDGYTF
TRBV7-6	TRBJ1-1	CASSLWGTSTEAFF
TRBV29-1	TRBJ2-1	CSVDDGQLGRSYNEQFF
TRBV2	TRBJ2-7	CASSEDSPPGGSYEQYF
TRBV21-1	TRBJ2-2	CAILTGTDTGELFF
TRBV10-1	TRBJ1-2	CASSDSRSYGYTF
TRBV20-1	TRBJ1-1	CSARDRGEDTEAFF
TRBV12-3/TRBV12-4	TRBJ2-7	CASSLGRRYEQYF
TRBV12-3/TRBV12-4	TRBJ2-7	CASSPSIYEQYF
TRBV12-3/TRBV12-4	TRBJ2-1	CASSLLAGGVYNEQFF
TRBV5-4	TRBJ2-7	CASSLGGREYLYEQYF
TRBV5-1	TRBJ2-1	CASTVDLAGPYNEQFF